The clone carrying this TCR beta chain has just a few counts. The CDR3 runs 13 residues. Trimming took off 5 bases at V and 2 bases at J, with 9 bases between the two ends. Germline V gene sequence: CDR1 SGHVS, CDR2 FNYEAQ. This record comes from a study of early T cells in non-severe SARS-CoV-2 infection. Whole-study context: Alpha and beta chains were unpaired, from unsorted whole-blood bulk RNA.

TCRdb used MiXCR to reprocess the 5' RACE reads, holding one entry per CDR3 protein. Among 75,000 to 100,000 distinct CDR3 sequences listed, 14% were seen once. The clonotype comes from an adult who was a healthcare worker with PCR-confirmed SARS-CoV-2 infection or an uninfected control (not recorded which). The sequencing input was whole blood. The rearrangement joins TRBV7-6 to TRBJ1-1; D remains unclear. CDR3 bases: TGTGCCAGCAGCCAATCCCAAAACACTGAAGCTTTCTTT. It encodes CASSQSQNTEAFF.